This T cell receptor (beta chain) was sequenced in a study of siplizumab effects on memory and regulatory T cells (dated by TCRdb to about 2019). Looking at the study overall: The study examined how the anti-CD2 antibody siplizumab affects alloreactive T-cell subsets in allogeneic mixed lymphocyte reactions built from human PBMCs.

The CDR1 and CDR2 encoded by the germline V gene (reference sequence) are MNHEY and SMNVEV. The trim is 0 bases for V and 6 bases for J, with a gap of 14 bases between the germline ends. Reading from cysteine to phenylalanine, the CDR3 counts 15 amino acids. Only CDR3 DNA remains: 45 bases, in frame from the first base. To prepare the library, the immunoSEQ multiplex PCR assay was applied. The deep sequencing platform assayed about 90,000 TCR templates per sample. Genomic DNA extracted from sorted T cells was the material used for TCRbeta CDR3 sequencing. The study's processing was this. The R programming language was used for the clonal analysis of the TCRbeta CDR3 data. Alloreactive CD4+ and CD8+ clones were identified by comparing unstimulated samples to CFSE-low samples taken after the reaction. Regulatory or non-regulatory origin of alloreactive CD4+ clones was assigned by matching sequences to the sorted unstimulated Treg and non-Treg repertoires. TCRdb provides this immuneACCESS table in a form limited to in-frame rearrangements. Some clones are lacking; in checked studies, under half of them reflect an unresolved V gene, and why the rest are absent is not known. The D gene and trimming were derived from the DNA, and the V and J assignments and clone size from that table. This sample holds about 110,000 clones; roughly 94% were observed only once. Of the sample, roughly 0.75% is held by the ten largest clones.

TCRbeta CDR3 sequencing was performed on sorted unstimulated T cells and on proliferating T cells recovered from mixed lymphocyte reactions. Fresh whole blood from fewer than twelve HLA-typed healthy donors was used to isolate PBMCs. To map where alloreactive clones came from, unstimulated CD4+ regulatory T cells were FACS-sorted. Points on this clone: No cognate antigen has been identified for it. Within one base of it there is no much larger clone, and no base qualities were kept.

Study-level results and caveats: The suppressive function of proliferating Tregs from siplizumab cultures was not functionally confirmed. About 80-97% of proliferating CD4+ or CD8+ clones could not be given a naive or memory phenotype. Because sequences below about 10^-5 frequency were poorly captured, only a minor fraction of alloreactive clones could be mapped to unstimulated subsets. Unstimulated naive T cells appeared more diverse than memory T cells, and naive cells seemed to contribute substantially to the alloresponse. The cumulative frequency of alloreactive sequences that could be traced back to unstimulated CD4+ memory T cells was significantly reduced by siplizumab. Among mappable alloreactive CD4+ clones, the Treg-derived fraction averaged around 69% with siplizumab versus around 25% in control reactions.

The V and J segments used are TRBV27 and TRBJ1-1; TRBD1 is a weak D gene call, 5 bases matching. The sample taken for sequencing was Tregs sorted from blood. The receptor's source is a human donor in good health. The bases are TGTGCCAGCAGTTTATCGAGTACCCGGGGGGCTGAAGCTTTCTTT. The resulting protein is CASSLSSTRGAEAFF.